Below, 27 T cell receptor beta chains from the same sample are listed, as sequenced in a study of T cells in Graves' hyperthyroidism and ophthalmopathy. Regions amplified from RNA transcripts were the TCR beta CDR3 regions. Primed by the HTBI set, a first-round RT-PCR was run on the TCR CDR3. TCRdb re-analysed the multiplex PCR reads in MiXCR, keeping a single row per CDR3 protein. The repertoire holds hundreds of thousands of distinct CDR3 sequences, with 15% to 20% as singletons. The sample consisted of blood. The receptors stem from a woman aged 30 to 39 with Graves' hyperthyroidism.

This clonotype occurred many times. The chain carries TRBV6-1 and TRBJ2-5, with TRBD2 identical over 8 bases. The CDR3 runs 16 residues. In germline, CDR1 is MNHNS, CDR2 SASEGT. J lost 3 bases, V lost 6 bases, and 12 bases had no gene match. CDR3 sequence reads: CASSLAGPPFEETQYF. CDR3 DNA: TGTGCCAGCAGCTTAGCGGGACCCCCATTCGAAGAGACCCAGTACTTC.

This chain connects TRBV4-2 to TRBJ1-2; D is unresolved. V shed 1 base and J shed 5 bases, with 23 bases lying between them. CDR3 length equals 18 residues. Germline V gene data show CDR1 as LGHNA and CDR2 as YNFKEQ. CDR3 loop: CASSQAGSGQRGHYGYTF. DNA of the CDR3: TGTGCCAGCAGCCAAGCCGGGTCTGGGCAGCGGGGTCATTATGGCTACACCTTC.

The CDR3 protein is CASSHLGGRKSEAFF. The CDR3 DNA is TGTGCCAGCAGCCACCTTGGGGGTAGGAAATCTGAAGCTTTCTTT. V gene TRBV7-9 combines with J gene TRBJ1-1, with TRBD1 as a possible D gene (5 bases). Trimming removed 5 bases at V and 6 bases at J, with 19 bases between. Germline-derived CDR1 and CDR2 are SEHNR and FQNEAQ (reference sequence). CDR3 size: 15 residues.

This clonotype was counted at least ten times. The chain carries TRBV12-3 or TRBV12-4 and TRBJ1-1; 7 bases are a match to TRBD1. The trim removed 3 bases at V and 1 base at J, leaving 5 bases unmatched. The CDR3 runs to 15 residues. As DNA, the CDR3 is TGTGCCAGCAGTTTGAACAGGGGCACGAACACTGAAGCTTTCTTT. It specifies CASSLNRGTNTEAFF.

This clonotype was seen ten or more times. This sequence joins TRBV29-1 and TRBJ2-7; the match to TRBD2 covers 12 bases. The germline V gene encodes CDR1 SQVTM and CDR2 ANQGSEA. The trim removed 3 bases at V and 0 bases at J, leaving 6 bases unmatched. The CDR3 has 16 amino acids. The CDR3: CSVDPSGRASSYEQYF. CDR3 bases: TGCAGCGTTGATCCTAGCGGGAGGGCGAGCTCCTACGAGCAGTACTTC.

The DNA of the CDR3 is TGTGCCAGCAGCAAGACTAAGGACAACTACGAGCAGTACTTC. Amino acids: CASSKTKDNYEQYF. This chain uses TRBV7-2 with TRBJ2-7; D is tentatively TRBD1 or TRBD2 (5 bases each). This CDR3 has 14 residues. V dropped 5 bases and J dropped 3 bases, with 14 bases sitting between them. Germline assignment: CDR1 SGHTA and CDR2 FQGNSA. The full variable domain, with the rest looked up from reference TRBV7-2 and TRBJ2-7, is GAGVSQSPSNKVTEKGKDVELRCDPISGHTALYWYRQSLGQGLEFLIYFQGNSAPDKSGLPSDRFSAERTGGSVSTLTIQRTQQEDSAVYLCASSKTKDNYEQYFGPGTRLTVT.

In this sample, this clonotype turned up many times. The chain is built from TRBV30 and TRBJ1-2; TRBD1 aligns across 9 bases. The J segment lost 10 bases and the V segment lost 0 bases, leaving 6 bases of the junction unmatched. The CDR3 consists of 13 residues. Germline V gives CDR1 GTSNPN, CDR2 SVGIG (reference sequence). Here the CDR3 DNA reads TGTGCCTGGAGTGTATTGGGACAGGGTGACTACACCTTC. It translates to CAWSVLGQGDYTF.

The chain uses TRBV6-1 and TRBJ2-1, with D maybe TRBD2 (5 bases). Per germline, CDR1 MNHNS and CDR2 SASEGT. The CDR3 totals 16 residues. V lost 2 bases and J lost 0, with 11 bases in between. The CDR3, as DNA: TGTGCCAGCAGTGAAAGGCGGGCTAGCTCCTACAATGAGCAGTTCTTC. The encoded protein is CASSERRASSYNEQFF.

This clonotype was picked up one time. With a much larger clone just one base away, this may be a read error. The chain carries TRBV7-3 and TRBJ2-1; 8 nucleotides agree with TRBD2. CDR1 SGHTA and CDR2 FQGTGA come from the germline V gene. The CDR3 extends over 17 amino acids. The CDR3 DNA reads TGTGCCAGCAGCTTATCGGGAGGGACTTACTCCTACAATCAGCAGTTCTTC. It translates to CASSLSGGTYSYNQQFF.

This chain connects TRBV6-1 to TRBJ2-7; D not resolved. The V and J ends lost 6 bases and 2 bases respectively, with 11 bases between them. Germline CDR1 and CDR2: MNHNS and SASEGT. The CDR3 runs 13 residues. The CDR3 loop is CASRKIATYEQYF. Here the CDR3 DNA reads TGTGCCAGCAGGAAAATTGCGACCTACGAGCAGTACTTC.

This clonotype was seen a handful of times. This CDR3 is missing its conserved last phenylalanine or tryptophan, likely due to a read error. The gene calls are TRBV6-1 and TRBJ2-7; TRBD1 matches at 7 bases. Germline V gene data show CDR1 as MNHNS and CDR2 as SASEGT. J gave up 4 bases and V 5 bases, and 11 bases lay outside the gene matches. The CDR3 length is 15 residues. For the CDR3, the DNA is TGTGCCAGCAGTCGGCGACAGGGAATTGGGTACGAGCAGTACCTC. Amino acid sequence: CASSRRQGIGYEQYL.

V and J are TRBV20-1 and TRBJ2-5; a weak D match, TRBD1 (6 bases). Germline CDR1 DFQATT, CDR2 SNEGSKA (reference sequence). CDR3 length: 13 residues. Trimming shortened V by 4 bases and J by 5 bases, and 14 bases separated the two germline ends. This CDR3 is CSANVAGVETQYF. The DNA of the CDR3 is TGCAGTGCTAATGTTGCAGGGGTCGAGACCCAGTACTTC.

This clonotype was detected ten times or more. The chain couples TRBV30 to TRBJ2-7; no firm D call. This CDR3 is built from 13 residues. The V end lost 5 bases, the J end lost 5 bases, and 16 bases lay between the germline ends. Germline CDR1 reads GTSNPN; CDR2 reads SVGIG (reference sequence). CDR3: CAWSRAKFDEQYF. CDR3 sequence (DNA): TGTGCCTGGTCAAGGGCGAAGTTCGACGAGCAGTACTTC.

The chain combines TRBV4-1 with TRBJ2-7; D unresolved. The CDR3 length is 13 residues. Per the germline V gene, CDR1 is MGHRA and CDR2 is YSYEKL. V dropped 1 base and J dropped 0 bases, with 4 bases sitting between them. The CDR3 bases are TGCGCCAGCAGCCAAGTCTTCTCCTACGAGCAGTACTTC. As protein: CASSQVFSYEQYF.

V and J are TRBV11-3 and TRBJ2-1, with TRBD2 as a possible D gene (6 bases). The ends were cut back, 5 bases at V and 5 bases at J, with 19 bases in the middle. Germline CDR1 is SGHNT and CDR2 is YENEEA. CDR3 length: 16 amino acids. The CDR3 protein is CASSTYNRRDHNEQFF. Here the CDR3 DNA reads TGTGCCAGCAGCACATACAATAGGAGGGACCACAATGAGCAGTTCTTC.

This clonotype was detected many times. The chain carries TRBV6-2 or TRBV6-3 and TRBJ1-1, with D uncertain. Trimming removed 0 bases at V and 4 bases at J, with 12 bases between. This CDR3 contains 15 residues. Germline V gives CDR1 MNHEY, CDR2 SVGEGT. The CDR3, as DNA: TGTGCCAGCAGTTACTCCCGGAATCGAGGCACTGAAGCTTTCTTT. Its protein product is CASSYSRNRGTEAFF.

This clonotype has a count of ten or more. The chain recombines TRBV29-1 with TRBJ2-7, with D hard to call. Between the trimmed V and J ends, which lost 0 bases and 3 bases, there was a span of 21 bases. CDR1 is SQVTM and CDR2 is ANQGSEA in the germline V gene. The CDR3 contains 17 residues. The CDR3 nucleotides read TGCAGCGTTGAAGATCCTAGTAGTTACGGCGGATACTACGAGCAGTACTTC. As protein: CSVEDPSSYGGYYEQYF.

Ten or more counts support this clonotype. The rearrangement joins TRBV6-1 to TRBJ2-7; 13 nucleotides line up with TRBD2. The germline CDR1 and CDR2 sequences are MNHNS and SASEGT. V lost 5 bases and J lost 5; bases outside the gene matches: 12. This CDR3 is built from 17 residues. The CDR3, as DNA: TGTGCCAGCAGTTCTCCACTTTGGACTAGCGGGAGCCACGAGCAGTACTTC. Protein sequence: CASSSPLWTSGSHEQYF.

The CDR3 here is CASSLDLWTGETDTQYF. CDR3 sequence (DNA): TGTGCCAGCAGCTTAGATCTGTGGACAGGGGAAACAGATACGCAGTATTTT. The V call is TRBV11-2, the J call TRBJ2-3; 9 bases are a match to TRBD1. CDR3 length: 17 amino acids. The germline CDR1 and CDR2 sequences are SGHAT and FQNNGV. With 0 bases clipped from V and 3 bases from J, the junction kept 7 bases outside the gene matches.

This clonotype was detected only a few times. V and J are TRBV6-2 or TRBV6-3 and TRBJ1-5; D might be TRBD1 (5 bases). The CDR3 extends over 14 amino acids. Germline V gene lookup returns CDR1 MNHEY and CDR2 SVGEGT. Between the trimmed V and J ends, which lost 5 bases and 8 bases, there was a span of 16 bases. Here the CDR3 DNA reads TGTGCCAGCAGTGGATCCGGGACTCTGAAGCCCCAGCATTTT. It codes for CASSGSGTLKPQHF.

This rearrangement joins TRBV10-3 to TRBJ2-1; the match to TRBD2 covers 14 bases. CDR1 ENHRY and CDR2 SYGVKD come from the germline V gene. The CDR3 has 15 amino acids. Trimming removed 7 bases from V and 10 bases from J; junction bases left unmatched: 9. CDR3 nucleotide sequence: TGTGCCATCACTAGGGGACTAGCGGGAGAATTGGAGCAGTTCTTC. Amino acid sequence: CAITRGLAGELEQFF.

This clonotype showed up many times. The chain is built from TRBV7-9 and TRBJ2-7; D may be TRBD2 (6 bases). CDR1 and CDR2 (germline): SEHNR, FQNEAQ (reference sequence). V dropped 2 bases and J dropped 0 bases, with 14 bases sitting between them. This CDR3 is built from 16 residues. CDR3: CASSLTTGTGSYEQYF. The DNA for the CDR3 is TGTGCCAGCAGCTTAACTACCGGGACTGGCTCCTACGAGCAGTACTTC.

This clonotype appeared many times. The chain is built from TRBV12-3 or TRBV12-4 and TRBJ1-2; D is unresolved. The length of the CDR3 is 14 residues. V shed 1 base and J shed 0 bases, with 6 bases lying between them. Here the CDR3 DNA reads TGTGCCAGCAGTTTAGGAGTCCCTAACTATGGCTACACCTTC. The encoded protein is CASSLGVPNYGYTF.

This clonotype was detected only once. V gene TRBV6-1 combines with J gene TRBJ2-1, with D hard to call. Near its end, the DNA agrees better with TRBJ2-7, so the J call may be wrong. CDR3 length equals 14 residues. The germline V gene encodes CDR1 MNHNS and CDR2 SASEGT. CDR3 amino acids: CATTDRSSYNEQYF. Written as DNA, the CDR3 is TGTGCCACCACCGACCGGAGCTCCTACAATGAGCAGTACTTC.

This clonotype was picked up a small number of times. This chain connects TRBV15 to TRBJ2-7; TRBD2 might be the D (5 bases). CDR3 size: 14 residues. The germline V gene has CDR1 LNHNV and CDR2 YYDKDF (reference sequence). Trimming left V 0 bases short and J 6 bases short, with 12 bases between. The CDR3 coding sequence is TGTGCCACCAGCAGAGATCGGGCTAGCAGCGAGCAGTACTTC. Translated: CATSRDRASSEQYF.

At least ten counts were recorded for this clonotype. The gene calls are TRBV14 and TRBJ1-1; D might be TRBD1 (6 bases). The CDR3 runs to 17 residues. The germline V gene has CDR1 SGHDN and CDR2 FVKESK. Trimming removed 0 bases from V and 0 bases from J, with 14 bases in between. CDR3 protein: CASSQEISGHVNTEAFF. CDR3 in DNA: TGTGCCAGCAGCCAAGAAATTTCGGGACATGTGAACACTGAAGCTTTCTTT.

This clonotype was picked up many times. V is TRBV13 and J is TRBJ2-1, with 11 bases identical to TRBD2. CDR3 length equals 19 residues. CDR1 PRHDT and CDR2 FYEKMQ come from the germline V gene (reference sequence). The junction had 14 bases not matched to a gene; V was cut back by 2 bases and J by 5 bases. The CDR3 coding sequence is TGTGCCAGCAGCTTAAGCCTAGCGGGGGGCCCGGCTTCTGACAATGAGCAGTTCTTC. Residues: CASSLSLAGGPASDNEQFF.